This entry lists 25 T cell receptor beta chains sequenced from one sample in a study of T cells in women clearing cervical HPV infection. TCRdb's table, derived via immunoSEQ multiplex PCR, lists solely in-frame clones and lacks some. The repertoire table contains about 21,000 clones. The sample was blood buffy coat. Every receptor here comes from a woman between 18 and 70 years old with a cervical HPV16 infection that either progressed to CIN3+ or cleared (not recorded which).

A remark on this clone: The read stops 3 residues short of the end of the CDR3; the missing end is completed from the germline J gene. This chain uses TRBV27 with TRBJ2-3; D is possibly TRBD1 or TRBD2 (5 bases each). Germline CDR1 reads MNHEY; CDR2 reads SMNVEV (reference sequence). V gave up 6 bases and J gave up 8 bases, with 9 bases separating them. This CDR3 has 11 amino acids. The CDR3 spells CASSTGGTQYF. The covered CDR3 bases are TGTGCCAGCAGCACAGGAGGTACG.

Regarding this clone: The read terminates 3 residues before the CDR3 end, so the remaining end is supplied by the germline J gene. The chain employs TRBV5-1 and TRBJ2-3, with D possibly being TRBD1 (6 bases). V was trimmed by 0 bases and J by 2 bases, leaving 10 bases between them. Germline CDR1 is SGHRS and CDR2 is YFSETQ. The CDR3 spans 15 residues. The CDR3 spells CASSLGTDLTDTQYF. CDR3 bases read: TGCGCCAGCAGCTTGGGGACAGACCTCACAGATACG.

Points on this clone: The read gets to within 3 residues of the CDR3 end, and the germline J gene fills in the rest. This chain connects TRBV5-4 to TRBJ2-4; the D is unclear. The CDR3 is 13 amino acids. The germline V gene has CDR1 SGHNT and CDR2 YYREEE (reference sequence). CDR3 sequence: CASSLALEVSQYF. CDR3 DNA (partial): TGTGCCAGCAGCTTGGCTCTAGAGGTCAGT.

Details on this clone: With the read ending 3 residues before the CDR3 end, the germline J gene is used to fill in that end. The V and J genes are TRBV5-1 and TRBJ2-1, with 9 bases that match TRBD2. Germline-derived CDR1 and CDR2 are SGHRS and YFSETQ. J was trimmed by 2 bases and V by 3 bases; bases with no gene match: 6. This CDR3 is built from 16 residues. The sequenced CDR3 bases are TGCGCCAGCAGCTGGGGGACTAGCTATACCTACAATGAG. It yields the protein CASSWGTSYTYNE. The CDR3 in full is CASSWGTSYTYNEQFF.

On this clone: The CDR3 extends 3 residues past the end of the read, so its final part is completed from the germline J gene. The chain joins TRBV19 to TRBJ1-1, with 7 positions matching TRBD1. CDR1 is LNHDA and CDR2 is SQIVND in the germline V gene (reference sequence). The CDR3 sequence is 18 residues long. The ends lost 3 bases at V and 0 bases at J; junction bases unmatched: 13. Partial CDR3 DNA: TGTGCCAGTAGTATTTTCCCCCTTATACAGGGGTTGAACACTGAA. Protein sequence: CASSIFPLIQGLNTE. The CDR3 in full is CASSIFPLIQGLNTEAFF.

Note on this clone: Sequencing ends 3 residues short of the CDR3 end; the germline J gene provides the rest. The chain is built from TRBV13 and TRBJ2-1; 11 bases are a match to TRBD2. This CDR3 has 18 amino acids. V trimming: 0 bases; J trimming: 4 bases; junction bases outside the gene matches: 8. Germline V lookup: CDR1 PRHDT, CDR2 FYEKMQ (reference sequence). The DNA read from the CDR3 is TGTGCCAGCAGCTTAGGGCTAGCGGGAGGCAGGCTTTACAATGAG. Residues: CASSLGLAGGRLYNE. The full CDR3 protein is CASSLGLAGGRLYNEQFF.

Notes on this clone: The read halts 3 residues ahead of the CDR3 end, with the missing end drawn from the germline J gene. The rearrangement uses TRBV7-9 and TRBJ1-1; a weak D match, TRBD1 (6 bases). The CDR3 consists of 11 residues. Per germline, CDR1 SEHNR and CDR2 FQNEAQ (reference sequence). The CDR3 bases that were read are TGTGCCAGCAGCCCACAGGGCGAA. Translation gives CASSPQGE. From start to end, the CDR3 is CASSPQGEAFF.

Remarks on this clone: The read stops 3 residues short of the end of the CDR3; the missing end is completed from the germline J gene. The rearrangement uses TRBV5-1 and TRBJ2-1; no clear D gene. The V gene lost 3 bases and the J gene lost 2 bases, with 12 bases spanning the gap. The CDR3 length is 15 residues. Germline V gene sequence: CDR1 SGHRS, CDR2 YFSETQ. The CDR3 here is CASSSGQLPYNEQFF. The part of the CDR3 DNA that was read is TGCGCCAGCAGCTCTGGGCAGCTGCCCTACAATGAG.

As for this clone: The read terminates 3 residues before the CDR3 end, so the remaining end is supplied by the germline J gene. The genes are TRBV2 and TRBJ2-5, with a tentative D call TRBD1 (5 bases). Trimming left V 8 bases short and J 5 bases short, with 9 bases between. The germline CDR1 and CDR2 sequences are SNHLY and FYNNEI. This CDR3 comprises 11 residues. CDR3 amino acids: CASGNRETQYF. Partial CDR3 DNA: TGTGCCAGCGGAAACAGGGAGACC.

Comments on this clone: The read finishes 3 residues shy of the CDR3 end, and the germline J gene is used to complete it. This rearrangement joins TRBV2 to TRBJ2-5; D call uncertain. This CDR3 contains 14 residues. V gave up 5 bases and J gave up 1 base, with 11 bases separating them. Per the germline V gene, CDR1 is SNHLY and CDR2 is FYNNEI. The sequenced part of the CDR3 DNA is TGTGCCAGCAGTACCCCCCTATCCCAAGAGACC. It encodes CASSTPLSQET. The entire CDR3 sequence reads CASSTPLSQETQYF.

For this clone: The read stops 3 residues short of the end of the CDR3; the missing end is completed from the germline J gene. The V call is TRBV5-6, the J call TRBJ1-4; no clear D gene. Germline V gene data show CDR1 as SGHDT and CDR2 as YYEEEE. Trimming pared 2 bases from V and 8 bases from J, leaving 16 bases between. The CDR3 is 15 residues long. Incomplete CDR3 DNA: TGTGCCAGCAGCTTACGCAGCGGTCTAGGGGAAAAA. Its protein product is CASSLRSGLGEK. The full CDR3 protein reads CASSLRSGLGEKLFF.

Comment on this clone: The read stops 3 residues short of the end of the CDR3; the missing end is completed from the germline J gene. This rearrangement joins TRBV13 to TRBJ1-1, with D perhaps matching TRBD1 (5 bases). CDR1 is PRHDT, CDR2 FYEKMQ, per germline (reference sequence). Deletions cut 0 bases from V and 5 bases from J, with 22 bases between. The CDR3 has 18 residues. CDR3 DNA, as far as it was read: TGTGCCAGCAGCTTAGGAAGATTGGGCGACAGAAAGGGAACTGAA. Translated, it gives CASSLGRLGDRKGTE. The entire CDR3 is CASSLGRLGDRKGTEAFF.

Points on this clone: The CDR3 end lies 3 residues beyond the end of the read and is filled in from the germline J gene. The rearrangement links TRBV19 to TRBJ2-1; 9 nucleotides agree with TRBD1. The CDR3 runs to 17 residues. Germline values: CDR1 LNHDA, CDR2 SQIVND (reference sequence). With V trimmed by 5 bases and J by 5 bases, 13 bases remained unmatched. CDR3 amino acids: CASSFRYFGTGNNEQFF. CDR3 DNA, as far as it was read: TGTGCCAGTAGTTTTCGCTATTTCGGGACAGGGAACAATGAG.

As regards this clone: The read comes to an end 3 residues before the CDR3 does, leaving the germline J gene to fill in the end. The gene calls are TRBV14 and TRBJ2-1; D possibly corresponds to TRBD2 (6 bases). CDR1 and CDR2 from the germline V gene are SGHDN and FVKESK. Trimming removed 5 bases from V and 5 bases from J, with 13 bases in between. The CDR3 runs to 14 residues. CDR3 DNA, as far as it was read: TGTGCCAGCAGCTACCGGGACTTCAACAATGAG. This encodes CASSYRDFNNE. In full, the CDR3 is CASSYRDFNNEQFF.

Incomplete CDR3 DNA: TGTGCCAGCAGCTTAGCGGAGGGTGCGAACACTGAA. As protein: CASSLAEGANTE. The complete CDR3 sequence is CASSLAEGANTEAFF. The chain carries TRBV7-9 and TRBJ1-1, with D uncertain. The CDR3 extends 3 residues past the end of the read, so its final part is completed from the germline J gene. V lost 0 bases to trimming and J lost 1 base, with 9 bases between them. The CDR3 is made up of 15 amino acids. The germline V gene has CDR1 SEHNR and CDR2 FQNEAQ (reference sequence).

In the case of this clone: The read falls 3 residues short of the CDR3 end, and the missing part is taken from the germline J gene. J is TRBJ2-2 and V is TRBV23-1; D might be TRBD2 (5 bases). TRBV23-1 is annotated as an ORF whose role is uncertain. V gave up 6 bases and J gave up 3 bases, with 14 bases separating them. The CDR3 covers 15 residues. The CDR3 sequence: CASSTPEGYTGELFF. The DNA read from the CDR3 is TGCGCCAGCAGCACCCCCGAGGGTTACACCGGGGAG.

Worth noting for this clone: The sequence runs out 3 residues before the end of the CDR3; the remainder is reconstructed from the germline J gene. This chain connects TRBV5-5 to TRBJ1-1, with 7 bases lining up with TRBD1. CDR1 and CDR2 from the germline V gene are SGHKS and YYEKEE (reference sequence). V lost 1 base to trimming and J lost 1 base; unmatched junction nucleotides: 4. This CDR3 comprises 15 residues. The part of the CDR3 DNA that was read is TGTGCCAGCAGCTTGAGGACAGGTCAGAACACTGAA. Translating gives CASSLRTGQNTE. The full CDR3 is CASSLRTGQNTEAFF.

Details on this clone: The read ends 3 residues before the CDR3 terminus; that terminus is restored from the germline J gene. This chain joins TRBV19 and TRBJ2-7; no firm D call. Between the trimmed V and J ends, which lost 5 bases and 4 bases, there was a span of 12 bases. Germline CDR1 reads LNHDA; CDR2 reads SQIVND (reference sequence). The CDR3 is 13 amino acids. CDR3 bases read: TGTGCCAGTAGTGGCTCCCTGCAGTACGAG. Protein sequence: CASSGSLQYE. The full-length CDR3 reads as CASSGSLQYEQYF.

On this clone: The CDR3 goes on 3 residues after the read ends, and that part is filled in from the germline J gene. The V gene is TRBV5-4, the J gene TRBJ2-1, with D perhaps matching TRBD2 (6 bases). The V gene lost 6 bases and the J gene lost 7 bases, with 17 bases spanning the gap. The CDR3 is 14 residues long. Germline V gene data show CDR1 as SGHNT and CDR2 as YYREEE (reference sequence). The sequenced part of the CDR3 DNA is TGTGCCAGCACCGACCGGGACTCAAGTAATGAG. This gives the protein CASTDRDSSNE. The CDR3, in full, reads CASTDRDSSNEQFF.

Concerning this clone itself: Read sequence stops 3 residues before the CDR3 end, and the germline J gene provides the missing end. This chain joins TRBV19 and TRBJ1-5; TRBD1 might be the D (5 bases). The germline V gene has CDR1 LNHDA and CDR2 SQIVND (reference sequence). The germline V and J ends were trimmed by 10 bases and 1 base, with 14 bases remaining between them. CDR3 length equals 14 residues. The CDR3 DNA, read in part, is TGTGCCACCCGTCGGGGGTTGAGCAATCAGCCC. Protein: CATRRGLSNQP. The entire CDR3 reads CATRRGLSNQPQHF.

Of note for this clone: The sequence runs out 3 residues before the end of the CDR3; the remainder is reconstructed from the germline J gene. This chain links TRBV20-1 with TRBJ1-1; TRBD1 agrees at 9 bases. V lost 0 bases to trimming and J lost 1 base; unmatched junction nucleotides: 3. CDR3 length equals 15 residues. Germline CDR1 reads DFQATT; CDR2 reads SNEGSKA (reference sequence). This CDR3 reads CSARDPGQGNTEAFF. The DNA read from the CDR3 is TGCAGTGCTAGAGATCCGGGACAGGGGAACACTGAA.

Turning to this clone: The sequence runs out 3 residues before the end of the CDR3; the remainder is reconstructed from the germline J gene. The rearrangement links TRBV2 to TRBJ1-5; D ambiguous. The CDR3 consists of 13 residues. V was pared by 6 bases and J by 0 bases, with 6 bases between. The V gene's germline CDR1 is SNHLY and CDR2 FYNNEI. CDR3 bases read: TGTGCCAGCAGGACATCTAGCAATCAGCCC. This encodes CASRTSSNQP. The entire CDR3 reads CASRTSSNQPQHF. Supplemented by reference TRBV2 and TRBJ1-5, the full variable domain reads EPEVTQTPSHQVTQMGQEVILRCVPISNHLYFYWYRQILGQKVEFLVSFYNNEISEKSEIFDDQFSVERPDGSNFTLKIRSTKLEDSAMYFCASRTSSNQPQHFGDGTRLSIL.

Turning to this clone: The read gets to within 3 residues of the CDR3 end, and the germline J gene fills in the rest. This chain connects TRBV19 to TRBJ2-3, with TRBD2 matching 11 bases. This CDR3 spans 19 amino acids. V was clipped by 5 bases and J by 2 bases; unmatched bases: 15. Germline V gene sequence: CDR1 LNHDA, CDR2 SQIVND (reference sequence). The CDR3 is CASSAGGRVAGGSTDTQYF. The sequenced CDR3 bases are TGTGCCAGTAGTGCCGGGGGTCGAGTAGCGGGAGGGTCCACAGATACG.

Comments on this clone: The CDR3 goes on 3 residues after the read ends, and that part is filled in from the germline J gene. The chain recombines TRBV7-2 with TRBJ2-2; D might be TRBD2 (5 bases). Germline values: CDR1 SGHTA, CDR2 FQGNSA. The CDR3 extends over 15 amino acids. V lost 3 bases, J lost 2 bases, and 10 bases lay in between. This CDR3 reads CASSLYSGNTGELFF. CDR3 DNA (partial): TGTGCCAGCAGCTTGTACAGCGGTAACACCGGGGAG.

Of note for this clone: The CDR3 end falls 3 residues outside the read, so it is completed with the germline J gene. The chain is built from TRBV20-1 and TRBJ2-3; TRBD2 matches at 11 bases. Germline CDR1 DFQATT, CDR2 SNEGSKA (reference sequence). The length of the CDR3 is 15 residues. The trim removed 0 bases at V and 2 bases at J, leaving 1 base unmatched. The CDR3 here is CSARDSGRATDTQYF. Incomplete CDR3 DNA: TGCAGTGCTAGAGATAGCGGGAGGGCCACAGATACG.